This T cell receptor beta chain was identified during a study of long-term antiretroviral therapy in people with HIV. Study-wide points: Documentation of ART adherence, viral resistance or therapy changes was absent. Repertoire composition at all time points was dominated by clones that had expanded before ART.

Details on this clone: As yet, its antigen is unknown.

This CDR3 has 16 residues. Trimming removed 1 base from V and 4 bases from J, with 16 bases in between. The germline CDR1 and CDR2 sequences are MGHRA and YSYEKL. The authors ran the immunoSEQ assay, v3.0, at survey level. Some clones are missing from TCRdb's copy, which holds only in-frame ones; the method was immunoSEQ multiplex PCR. Of 25,000 to 35,000 clones listed, about nine tenths are singletons. The material was unsorted PBMCs, obtained about 5 years before starting antiretroviral therapy. The TCR comes from a man aged 50-60 years with HIV. This chain uses TRBV4-1 with TRBJ2-5; D ambiguous. The CDR3 is CASSQAQVAAGETQYF. Here the CDR3 DNA reads TGCGCCAGCAGCCAAGCGCAAGTGGCGGCTGGAGAGACCCAGTACTTC.